Listed below are T cell receptor beta chains from one sample, sequenced in a study of T cell repertoires in cytomegalovirus infection. TCRdb ran MiXCR on the reads and lists one entry per CDR3 protein. The top ten hold roughly 20% of the sample, which has approximately 340,000 distinct CDR3 sequences, 25% to 35% seen once. These TCRs are of unknown antigen specificity. The source was cultured PBMCs, collected from culture after CMV antigen stimulation. These receptors originate from a human donor in good health (CMV status not recorded). Some clones in this sample may be carry-over from other donors' samples. Each CDR3 is given with its conserved first and last residue. A D gene is named only where the DNA matches it firmly. Clone size is shown for a subset of rows, as once, few, many or a class of expanded clone.

CDR3nt: TGTGCCAGCAGTCCTGGGTCAGGGACCATCTCTGGAAACACCATATATTTT
CDR3aa: CASSPGSGTISGNTIYF
d_gene: NA
abundance: NA
j_gene: TRBJ1-3
v_gene: TRBV6-6

CDR3nt: TGTGCCAGCAGCCAAGATCGGGTAGCGGGGGGTAGAAATGAGCAGTTCTTC
CDR3aa: CASSQDRVAGGRNEQFF
d_gene: TRBD2
abundance: once
j_gene: TRBJ2-1
v_gene: TRBV3-1

CDR3nt: TGTGCCAGCACCCCGGGGGGCGATGGCTACACCTTC
CDR3aa: CASTPGGDGYTF
d_gene: NA
abundance: NA
j_gene: TRBJ1-2
v_gene: TRBV7-9

CDR3nt: TGTGCCAGCTCACCCTCGGGCCCCCTAATAGGGGGCTACACCTTC
CDR3aa: CASSPSGPLIGGYTF
d_gene: NA
abundance: few
j_gene: TRBJ1-2
v_gene: TRBV18

CDR3nt: TGTGCCAGCAGCACCACAACAGGGTCTGGAAACACCATATATTTT
CDR3aa: CASSTTTGSGNTIYF
d_gene: NA
abundance: NA
j_gene: TRBJ1-3
v_gene: TRBV12-3/TRBV12-4

CDR3nt: TGTGCCAGCAGTCTCCGGGGCCCAATCCGCCCCCTCACAGATACGCAGTATTTT
CDR3aa: CASSLRGPIRPLTDTQYF
d_gene: NA
abundance: few
j_gene: TRBJ2-3
v_gene: TRBV27

CDR3nt: TGTGCCAGCTCACCAAACCAGGGAACCTACGAGCAGTACTTC
CDR3aa: CASSPNQGTYEQYF
d_gene: NA
abundance: few
j_gene: TRBJ2-7
v_gene: TRBV18

CDR3nt: TGTGCCAGCAGTGACAGGGCCTTGAACACCGGGGAGCTGTTTTTT
CDR3aa: CASSDRALNTGELFF
d_gene: TRBD1
abundance: few
j_gene: TRBJ2-2
v_gene: TRBV4-2

CDR3nt: TGTGCCAGCAGTGTCGGGCGGTCTGCTAATGAAAAACTGTTTTTT
CDR3aa: CASSVGRSANEKLFF
d_gene: NA
abundance: NA
j_gene: TRBJ1-4
v_gene: TRBV2

CDR3nt: TGCGCCAGCAGCTTTGGGCAGGGTGATGAAAAACTGTTTTTT
CDR3aa: CASSFGQGDEKLFF
d_gene: NA
abundance: NA
j_gene: TRBJ1-4
v_gene: TRBV5-1

CDR3nt: TGTGCCAGCAGCACTGACTACAATGAGCAGTTCTTC
CDR3aa: CASSTDYNEQFF
d_gene: NA
abundance: many
j_gene: TRBJ2-1
v_gene: TRBV7-2